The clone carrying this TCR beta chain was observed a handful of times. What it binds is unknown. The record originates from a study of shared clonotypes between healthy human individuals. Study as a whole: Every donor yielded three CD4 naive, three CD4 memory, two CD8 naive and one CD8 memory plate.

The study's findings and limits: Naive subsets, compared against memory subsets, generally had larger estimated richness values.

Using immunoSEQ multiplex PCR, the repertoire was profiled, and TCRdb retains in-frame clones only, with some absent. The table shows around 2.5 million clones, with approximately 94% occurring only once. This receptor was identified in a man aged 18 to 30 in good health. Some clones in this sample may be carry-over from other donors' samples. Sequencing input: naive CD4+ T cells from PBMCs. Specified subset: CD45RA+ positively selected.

The DNA for the CDR3 is TGCGCCAGCAGCCGAGACGGGACTGAAGCTTTCTTT. Protein: CASSRDGTEAFF. This rearrangement joins TRBV5-1 to TRBJ1-1, with no clear D. Germline V gene data show CDR1 as SGHRS and CDR2 as YFSETQ. Trimming left V 4 bases short and J 5 bases short, with 9 bases between. CDR3 size: 12 residues.